This TCR beta chain was obtained from a study of cytomegalovirus exposure and HLA in healthy donors. General study points: Later analysis identified around 15,000 TCR beta sequences associated with HLA alleles, using a false discovery rate threshold of 0.05. Usually a TCR sequence was rare, but some public TCRs were found in many donors.

The germline V gene has CDR1 MGHDK and CDR2 SYGVNS. This CDR3 comprises 14 residues. V lost 5 bases to trimming and J lost 8 bases, with 18 bases between them. For this clone: Its antigen remains unidentified.

Use of 60 Vbeta and 13 Jbeta primers characterized the PCR. Method: immunoSEQ multiplex PCR; TCRdb's copy keeps in-frame clones and lacks some. Here the sample spans some 90,000 clones, roughly three quarters being singletons. Although they were nominally healthy when sampled, donors likely had unrecorded immune exposures. This rearrangement joins TRBV25-1 to TRBJ1-1; D may be TRBD1 (5 bases). The sequence was collected from a man aged 40-55 years in good health and CMV-seronegative. The sequencing input was PBMCs. The DNA for the CDR3 is TGTGCCAGCAGTAAGGGGCAGGGTGGATTAGAAGCTTTCTTT. This translates into CASSKGQGGLEAFF. Supplemented by reference TRBV25-1 and TRBJ1-1, the full variable domain reads EADIYQTPRYLVIGTGKKITLECSQTMGHDKMYWYQQDPGMELHLIHYSYGVNSTEKGDLSSESTVSRIRTEHFPLTLESARPSHTSQYLCASSKGQGGLEAFFGQGTRLTVV.